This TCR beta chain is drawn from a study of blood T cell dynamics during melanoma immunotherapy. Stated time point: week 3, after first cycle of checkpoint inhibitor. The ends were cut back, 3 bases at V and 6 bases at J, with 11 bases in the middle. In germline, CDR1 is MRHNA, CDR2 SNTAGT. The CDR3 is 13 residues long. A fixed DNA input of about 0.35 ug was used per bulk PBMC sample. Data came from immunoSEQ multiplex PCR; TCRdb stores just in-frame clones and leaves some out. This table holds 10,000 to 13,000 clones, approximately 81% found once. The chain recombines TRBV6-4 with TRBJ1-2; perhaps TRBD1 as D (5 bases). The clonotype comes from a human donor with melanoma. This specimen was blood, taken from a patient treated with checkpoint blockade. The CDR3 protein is CASSEVGGDGYTF. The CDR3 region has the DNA TGTGCCAGCAGTGAAGTTGGGGGGGATGGCTACACCTTC.